These T cell receptor beta chains were read from a single sample in a study of identical twins. A single record per CDR3 protein comes from TCRdb applying MiXCR to the 5' RACE reads. The sample includes 550,000 to 700,000 distinct CDR3 sequences, 21% of them seen just once. The same sample was also used in a study of T cells expressing NK-cell markers.

Input material: PBMCs. The receptors derive from a woman under 30 in good health. Each CDR3 is given with its conserved first and last residue. The D gene is left open where the match is weak. Rows give clone size only sometimes, using once, few, many, or a class for an expanded clone.

size: NA; V: TRBV7-3; J: TRBJ1-1; D: TRBD1; CDR3: CASSLSGTGNTEAFF; DNA: TGTGCCAGCAGCTTAAGTGGGACAGGGAACACTGAAGCTTTCTTT
size: NA; V: TRBV18; J: TRBJ2-1; D: TRBD2; CDR3: CASSPRSSGGNEQFF; DNA: TGTGCCAGCTCACCAAGGTCTAGCGGAGGGAATGAGCAGTTCTTC
size: NA; V: TRBV20-1; J: TRBJ1-2; D: TRBD1; CDR3: CSARRTGSTYYGYTF; DNA: TGCAGTGCAAGAAGGACAGGGTCTACCTATTATGGCTACACCTTC
size: NA; V: TRBV27; J: TRBJ1-5; D: NA; CDR3: CASRELGGPRNQPQHF; DNA: TGTGCCAGCAGGGAATTGGGGGGGCCCCGGAATCAGCCCCAGCATTTT
size: many; V: TRBV19; J: TRBJ2-5; D: NA; CDR3: CASSMFLRETQYF; DNA: TGTGCCAGTAGTATGTTCCTCCGGGAGACCCAGTACTTC
size: few; V: TRBV20-1; J: TRBJ2-3; D: NA; CDR3: CSAYSGADTQYF; DNA: TGCAGTGCTTACTCAGGGGCAGATACGCAGTATTTT
size: few; V: TRBV5-1; J: TRBJ1-2; D: TRBD1; CDR3: CASSAGQGAYYGYTF; DNA: TGCGCCAGCAGCGCCGGACAGGGGGCGTATTATGGCTACACCTTC
size: NA; V: TRBV20-1; J: TRBJ2-2; D: TRBD2; CDR3: CSARVAGASNTGELFF; DNA: TGCAGTGCTAGAGTTGCGGGAGCTTCGAACACCGGGGAGCTGTTTTTT
size: NA; V: TRBV27; J: TRBJ2-7; D: TRBD2; CDR3: CASNRGGHPSYEQYF; DNA: TGTGCCAGCAATCGGGGAGGGCACCCCTCCTACGAGCAGTACTTC
size: NA; V: TRBV6-1; J: TRBJ1-5; D: NA; CDR3: CASSGEGGRPQHF; DNA: TGTGCCAGCAGCGGTGAGGGGGGTCGGCCCCAGCATTTT
size: few; V: TRBV30; J: TRBJ1-1; D: NA; CDR3: CAWRAFRANTEAFF; DNA: TGTGCCTGGAGGGCCTTCAGGGCCAACACTGAAGCTTTCTTT
size: NA; V: TRBV3-1; J: TRBJ2-5; D: TRBD2; CDR3: CASSRGVGAGGPRETQYF; DNA: TGTGCCAGCAGCCGAGGGGTTGGAGCGGGAGGGCCCAGAGAGACCCAGTACTTC
size: many; V: TRBV5-5; J: TRBJ2-1; D: TRBD2; CDR3: CASEIAGDSYNEQFF; DNA: TGTGCCAGCGAAATAGCGGGGGACTCCTACAATGAGCAGTTCTTC
size: few; V: TRBV20-1; J: TRBJ2-1; D: TRBD2; CDR3: CSARPAGEPNEQFF; DNA: TGCAGTGCCCGCCCCGCGGGGGAGCCCAATGAGCAGTTCTTC
size: NA; V: TRBV3-1; J: TRBJ2-1; D: NA; CDR3: CASSHTVGEQFF; DNA: TGTGCCAGCAGCCATACTGTTGGTGAGCAGTTCTTC
size: NA; V: TRBV5-1; J: TRBJ1-1; D: TRBD1; CDR3: CASSPGGREVEAFF; DNA: TGCGCCAGCTCACCAGGGGGCCGGGAGGTTGAAGCTTTCTTT
size: few; V: TRBV7-9; J: TRBJ2-7; D: TRBD2; CDR3: CASSPTSGGSGEQYF; DNA: TGTGCCAGCAGCCCCACTAGCGGGGGTAGTGGGGAGCAGTACTTC
size: few; V: TRBV4-3; J: TRBJ2-1; D: NA; CDR3: CASSQARDPNEQFF; DNA: TGCGCCAGCAGCCAAGCTCGGGACCCCAATGAGCAGTTCTTC
size: NA; V: TRBV6-2/TRBV6-3; J: TRBJ2-7; D: TRBD2; CDR3: CASGDYLVEQYF; DNA: TGTGCCAGCGGGGACTATTTGGTCGAGCAGTACTTC
size: NA; V: TRBV20-1; J: TRBJ2-1; D: TRBD2; CDR3: CSASSGGGGRRYNEQFF; DNA: TGCAGTGCTAGCTCGGGTGGCGGCGGGAGGAGGTACAATGAGCAGTTCTTC
size: NA; V: TRBV7-9; J: TRBJ1-1; D: NA; CDR3: CASKMDPLGTEAFF; DNA: TGTGCCAGCAAAATGGACCCGCTAGGCACTGAAGCTTTCTTT
size: NA; V: TRBV20-1; J: TRBJ1-1; D: TRBD1; CDR3: CSATTGDTEAFF; DNA: TGCAGTGCCACGACAGGGGACACTGAAGCTTTCTTT
size: NA; V: TRBV5-1; J: TRBJ2-7; D: TRBD1; CDR3: CASSLGPGGTTYEQYF; DNA: TGCGCCAGCAGCTTGGGGCCAGGGGGCACGACCTACGAGCAGTACTTC
size: NA; V: TRBV12-3/TRBV12-4; J: TRBJ2-1; D: TRBD2; CDR3: CASGGSGALFSSYNEQFF; DNA: TGTGCCAGCGGAGGCAGCGGGGCCCTTTTCAGCTCCTACAATGAGCAGTTCTTC
size: NA; V: TRBV12-3/TRBV12-4; J: TRBJ1-1; D: NA; CDR3: CASSFKKTEAFF; DNA: TGTGCCAGCAGTTTCAAGAAAACTGAAGCTTTCTTT
size: NA; V: TRBV7-6; J: TRBJ2-1; D: NA; CDR3: CASSLEPRQGLREQFF; DNA: TGTGCCAGCAGCTTAGAACCTCGGCAGGGGTTGAGGGAGCAGTTCTTC
size: NA; V: TRBV5-5; J: TRBJ1-3; D: NA; CDR3: CASTWGASSGNTIYF; DNA: TGTGCCAGCACCTGGGGGGCATCCTCTGGAAACACCATATATTTT
size: NA; V: TRBV6-5; J: TRBJ2-4; D: NA; CDR3: CASSYSTGLSKNIQYF; DNA: TGTGCCAGCAGTTACTCGACTGGACTGTCCAAAAACATTCAGTACTTC
size: NA; V: TRBV6-5; J: TRBJ1-3; D: NA; CDR3: CASSYSIWDTIYF; DNA: TGTGCCAGCAGTTACTCGATCTGGGACACCATATATTTT
size: few; V: TRBV5-1; J: TRBJ1-1; D: NA; CDR3: CASSLVAGDMEAFF; DNA: TGCGCCAGCAGCTTGGTTGCAGGGGATATGGAAGCTTTCTTT
size: few; V: TRBV20-1; J: TRBJ2-5; D: TRBD1; CDR3: CSARDSTGGETQYF; DNA: TGCAGTGCCAGGGACTCGACAGGGGGGGAGACCCAGTACTTC
size: NA; V: TRBV10-3; J: TRBJ2-7; D: TRBD2; CDR3: CAIFDGTRSYEQYF; DNA: TGTGCCATCTTTGACGGGACTAGATCCTACGAGCAGTACTTC
size: few; V: TRBV10-3; J: TRBJ1-1; D: NA; CDR3: CAISEGTAYTEAFF; DNA: TGTGCCATCAGTGAAGGGACTGCGTACACTGAAGCTTTCTTT
size: few; V: TRBV4-3; J: TRBJ1-2; D: NA; CDR3: CASSQDSDGYYGYTF; DNA: TGCGCCAGCAGCCAAGATTCGGACGGATACTATGGCTACACCTTC
size: few; V: TRBV5-1; J: TRBJ2-7; D: NA; CDR3: CASSFATGSYEQYF; DNA: TGCGCCAGCAGCTTTGCGACAGGATCCTACGAGCAGTACTTC